This T cell receptor beta chain was identified in a study of blood T cells in healthy people across ages. On the study more broadly: The capture of about one barcoded beta molecule per two T cells was achieved by template switching. Overall study results and limits: Relative to aged donors, long-lived donors carried more naive CD4+ cells and displayed higher diversity. Samples with more naive T cells showed higher observed beta diversity.

No fewer than 6.5 million PBMCs went into each sample. In the case of this clonotype: Its antigen is currently unknown.

A second about 7 to 11 cycle PCR used barcoded and J-beta primers. In TCRdb, the 5' RACE reads were re-called with MiXCR into one record per CDR3 protein. The sample lists about 830,000 distinct CDR3 sequences, around 62% occurring once. V lost 2 bases, J lost 1 base, and 4 bases stayed unmatched. CDR3 length: 15 amino acids. Germline values: CDR1 ENHRY, CDR2 SYGVKD. This sequence was found in a man younger than 45 in good health. Material: blood. The chain couples TRBV10-3 to TRBJ2-5, with TRBD1 matching over 7 bases. CDR3 amino acids: CAISEGQVAQETQYF. CDR3 in DNA: TGTGCCATCAGTGAGGGACAGGTAGCCCAAGAGACCCAGTACTTC.